Listed here are 6 T cell receptor beta chains from one sample, sequenced in a study of blood T cell repertoires in COVID-19. Generated by immunoSEQ multiplex PCR, the TCRdb table keeps only in-frame clones and is missing some. This table has some 140,000 clones, approximately 84% appearing once. Sequenced input: peripheral blood. These receptors all stem from a woman over 75 with acute or convalescent COVID-19.

The table lists this clone with a few counts. This chain links TRBV11-2 with TRBJ2-7; D possibly corresponds to TRBD1 (5 bases). Deletions cut 5 bases from V and 0 bases from J, with 14 bases between. This CDR3 region has 15 residues. Germline V lookup: CDR1 SGHAT, CDR2 FQNNGV. The CDR3 is CASSPLTVSSYEQYF. The CDR3 DNA reads TGTGCCAGCAGCCCCTTGACAGTTAGCTCCTACGAGCAGTACTTC.

This rearrangement joins TRBV7-9 to TRBJ2-3; 11 bases map to TRBD2. This CDR3 has 16 residues. Germline V CDR1 and CDR2: SEHNR, FQNEAQ (reference sequence). With V trimmed by 5 bases and J by 2 bases, 6 bases remained unmatched. The CDR3 protein is CASSTLAGANTDTQYF. Written as DNA, the CDR3 is TGTGCCAGCAGCACACTAGCGGGGGCAAACACAGATACGCAGTATTTT.

This chain connects TRBV27 to TRBJ2-2; 9 nucleotides line up with TRBD1. J gave up 2 bases and V 3 bases, and 4 bases lay outside the gene matches. Germline values: CDR1 MNHEY, CDR2 SMNVEV (reference sequence). The CDR3 extends over 16 amino acids. Here the CDR3 DNA reads TGTGCCAGCAGTTTGACAGGGGGAGTTAACACCGGGGAGCTGTTTTTT. This codes for CASSLTGGVNTGELFF.

The chain couples TRBV29-1 to TRBJ2-3; tentative D call: TRBD2 (5 bases). The CDR3 is 13 amino acids. V was shortened by 2 bases and J by 10 bases, with 16 bases between the two germline ends. Per the germline V gene, CDR1 is SQVTM and CDR2 is ANQGSEA. The CDR3 region is CSVENPLLVAQYF. DNA of the CDR3: TGCAGCGTTGAAAATCCTCTACTAGTGGCGCAGTATTTT.

The rearrangement joins TRBV6-5 to TRBJ1-2; 7 bases fit TRBD1. The CDR3 contains 12 residues. Germline CDR1 is MNHEY and CDR2 is SVGAGI. The trim removed 10 bases at V and 8 bases at J, leaving 10 bases unmatched. The CDR3 sequence is CAIRQGGSGYTF. CDR3 sequence (DNA): TGTGCCATCCGACAGGGAGGTTCCGGCTACACCTTC.

The chain joins TRBV15 to TRBJ1-6; D is uncertain. Trimming removed 0 bases from V and 8 bases from J, with 5 bases in between. This CDR3 has 13 residues. Germline CDR1 reads LNHNV; CDR2 reads YYDKDF (reference sequence). For the CDR3, the DNA is TGTGCCACCAGCAGAGATTATTATTCACCCCTCCACTTT. Residues: CATSRDYYSPLHF.